Below, one T cell receptor (beta chain) is given with its context. The data derive from a study of T cell changes during pregnancy in multiple sclerosis. The protocol was immunoSEQ multiplex PCR, while the TCRdb copy is restricted to in-frame clones and leaves out a portion. The data show just over 80,000 clones, with about 95% seen just once and about 1% held by the top ten. CDR1 is SQVTM, CDR2 ANQGSEA, per germline. The CDR3 totals 13 residues. V dropped 6 bases and J dropped 6; count of bases not matched to a gene: 7. This rearrangement joins TRBV29-1 to TRBJ1-2, with 10 bases aligning to TRBD1. The sample here was peripheral blood, taken in the second trimester of pregnancy. This receptor was taken from a female donor with multiple sclerosis, enrolled in a pregnancy study. In DNA form, the CDR3 reads TGCAGCGTCCAAGCGGGACAGGGGCATGGCTACACCTTC. It yields the protein CSVQAGQGHGYTF. The complete variable domain, with remaining parts taken from reference TRBV29-1 and TRBJ1-2, reads SAVISQKPSRDICQRGTSLTIQCQVDSQVTMMFWYRQQPGQSLTLIATANQGSEATYESGFVIDKFPISRPNLTFSTLTVSNMSPEDSSIYLCSVQAGQGHGYTFGSGTRLTVV.